This TCR beta chain originates from a study of blood T cell repertoires in COVID-19. As for the study in general: There were acute and convalescent COVID-19 samples, and they came from the United States, Italy and Spain.

Enrolled during active infection, Seattle patients were then followed longitudinally. How the authors handled the data: Researchers report that nucleated cell counts were estimated from reference gene primer amplification. Generated by immunoSEQ multiplex PCR, the TCRdb table keeps only in-frame clones and is missing some. V and J calls and clone size are copied from that table; D and trimming were computed from the DNA. Here the sample spans 250,000 to 350,000 clones, about nine tenths being singletons. The V segment lost 0 bases and the J segment 6 bases; nucleotides outside the gene matches: 3. Germline CDR1 is SGDLS and CDR2 is YYNGEE. The CDR3 runs to 14 residues.

The sequenced material came from peripheral blood. This clonotype was sampled from a woman in her 30s with COVID-19, enrolled during active disease. The chain links TRBV9 to TRBJ1-5, with TRBD1 matching over 7 bases. The CDR3 is CASSVGQGAQPQHF. For the CDR3, the DNA is TGTGCCAGCAGCGTAGGACAGGGTGCTCAGCCCCAGCATTTT.